These 28 T cell receptor beta chains were all obtained from the same sample, sequenced in a study of shared clonotypes between healthy human individuals. Some clones are missing from TCRdb's copy, which holds only in-frame ones; the method was immunoSEQ multiplex PCR. The table lists hundreds of thousands of clones, around two thirds of them singletons, with about 1.8% in the top ten. The sample comprised memory CD4+ T cells sorted from blood. Subset meaning: CD45RA-negative fraction. The receptors stem from a woman between 25 and 40 years old in good health.

The rearrangement uses TRBV5-1 and TRBJ1-3; maybe TRBD1 (5 bases). The CDR3 runs to 14 residues. V was trimmed by 3 bases and J by 2 bases, leaving 9 bases between them. CDR1 and CDR2 from the germline V gene are SGHRS and YFSETQ. The CDR3 protein is CASSSGGPGNTIYF. CDR3 DNA: TGCGCCAGCAGCTCGGGGGGACCTGGAAACACCATATATTTT.

This chain uses TRBV5-1 with TRBJ2-7, with TRBD2 matching over 8 bases. CDR1 and CDR2 (germline): SGHRS, YFSETQ. V shed 4 bases, J shed 3 bases, and the junction held 9 bases outside the gene matches. The CDR3 contains 15 residues. The CDR3 reads CASSQMSGSLYEQYF. The CDR3 nucleotides read TGCGCCAGCAGCCAGATGAGCGGGAGTCTCTACGAGCAGTACTTC.

This chain connects TRBV28 to TRBJ1-5; 11 nucleotides match TRBD1. This CDR3 is 16 amino acids long. The germline CDR1 and CDR2 sequences are MDHEN and SYDVKM. V trimming: 3 bases; J trimming: 3 bases; junction bases outside the gene matches: 4. CDR3 residues: CASSFGTGGINQPQHF. The CDR3 DNA sequence: TGTGCCAGCAGTTTCGGGACAGGGGGTATCAATCAGCCCCAGCATTTT.

The chain couples TRBV6-1 to TRBJ2-4; 7 bases match TRBD1. The germline V gene encodes CDR1 MNHNS and CDR2 SASEGT. V dropped 5 bases and J dropped 6; count of bases not matched to a gene: 7. CDR3 length: 14 residues. CDR3: CASSLTGELNIQYF. The CDR3 nucleotides read TGTGCCAGCAGTTTAACAGGGGAGTTAAACATTCAGTACTTC.

This chain connects TRBV19 to TRBJ1-5, with D hard to call. From germline, CDR1 is LNHDA and CDR2 SQIVND (reference sequence). The CDR3 has 13 amino acids. Between the trimmed V and J ends, which lost 1 base and 7 bases, there was a span of 8 bases. CDR3 coding DNA: TGTGCCAGTAGTATAGGAGGTTCCCAGCCCCAGCATTTT. Amino acid sequence: CASSIGGSQPQHF. The complete variable domain, with remaining parts taken from reference TRBV19 and TRBJ1-5, reads DGGITQSPKYLFRKEGQNVTLSCEQNLNHDAMYWYRQDPGQGLRLIYYSQIVNDFQKGDIAEGYSVSREKKESFPLTVTSAQKNPTAFYLCASSIGGSQPQHFGDGTRLSIL.

On this clone: The same CDR3 also results from other DNA sequences found in this sample. The rearrangement links TRBV7-9 to TRBJ2-7; D might be TRBD2 (6 bases). The CDR3 covers 14 residues. V lost 5 bases and J lost 2, with 13 bases in between. From germline, CDR1 is SEHNR and CDR2 FQNEAQ (reference sequence). CDR3 coding DNA: TGTGCCAGCAGCCTGGGACTGGGAACCTACGAGCAGTACTTC. Translation: CASSLGLGTYEQYF.

The chain links TRBV30 to TRBJ2-5; D may match TRBD1 or TRBD2 (6 bases each). Judging by the DNA end, TRBJ2-7 fits better; the J call may be wrong. The CDR3 runs 18 residues. Germline V gene lookup returns CDR1 GTSNPN and CDR2 SVGIG (reference sequence). In DNA, the CDR3 is TGTGCCTGGAGTCTTAAGGGGGGATCAGCCCTGAGCTCCTACGAGCAGTACTTC. Translation: CAWSLKGGSALSSYEQYF.

This chain links TRBV30 with TRBJ2-1, with TRBD2 matching over 16 bases. V shed 3 bases, J shed 0 bases, and the junction held 8 bases outside the gene matches. Germline CDR1 reads GTSNPN; CDR2 reads SVGIG (reference sequence). The CDR3 length is 19 residues. The CDR3 sequence: CAWRAGLAGGPGSYNEQFF. The DNA for the CDR3 is TGTGCCTGGAGGGCGGGACTAGCGGGAGGGCCGGGCTCCTACAATGAGCAGTTCTTC.

This clone appeared once. One end of the junction fails to match germline, which may point to a read error. The chain recombines TRBV10-2 with TRBJ2-7; 9 positions agree with TRBD1. Germline assignment: CDR1 WSHSY and CDR2 SAAADI. This CDR3 has 15 residues. This CDR3 reads CTSSEGFGQGSEQYF. The CDR3, as DNA: TGCACCAGCAGTGAGGGATTTGGACAGGGGTCCGAGCAGTACTTC.

Comments on this clone: At the DNA level, this CDR3 is encoded by other sequences in the same sample as well. The rearrangement joins TRBV28 to TRBJ2-7; tentative D call: TRBD2 (5 bases). The V gene's germline CDR1 is MDHEN and CDR2 SYDVKM. V was trimmed by 5 bases and J by 4 bases, leaving 12 bases between them. The CDR3 covers 13 residues. CDR3 nucleotides: TGTGCCAGCAGTCCGTCGAGAGGGTACGAGCAGTACTTC. Amino acid sequence: CASSPSRGYEQYF. The full variable domain, in which reference TRBV28 and TRBJ2-7 provide the parts outside the CDR3, is DVKVTQSSRYLVKRTGEKVFLECVQDMDHENMFWYRQDPGLGLRLIYFSYDVKMKEKGDIPEGYSVSREKKERFSLILESASTNQTSMYLCASSPSRGYEQYFGPGTRLTVT.

DNA for the CDR3: TGCGCCAGCAGCCAAGAACGGGCCTCCGGGGGATCCCCTCGTACAGATACGCAGTATTTT. It encodes CASSQERASGGSPRTDTQYF. V is TRBV4-1 and J is TRBJ2-3; possible D gene TRBD2, 6 bases. V dropped 0 bases and J dropped 3 bases, with 25 bases sitting between them. Germline V gene lookup returns CDR1 MGHRA and CDR2 YSYEKL. The CDR3 length is 20 residues.

The V and J genes are TRBV5-1 and TRBJ1-1, with a tentative D call TRBD1 (5 bases). CDR3 length equals 13 residues. Trimming cost V 4 bases and J 4 bases, with 11 bases left between them. CDR1 SGHRS and CDR2 YFSETQ come from the germline V gene. CDR3 coding DNA: TGCGCCAGCAGCCTGGGACCGAGCACTGAAGCTTTCTTT. Translation gives CASSLGPSTEAFF.

The rearrangement uses TRBV7-3 and TRBJ1-3; unclear D gene. This CDR3 has 14 residues. V lost 2 bases, J lost 2 bases, and 7 bases lay in between. CDR1 is SGHTA, CDR2 FQGTGA, per germline. The CDR3 is CASSLGGTGNTIYF. The DNA for the CDR3 is TGTGCCAGCAGCTTAGGAGGCACTGGAAACACCATATATTTT.

The CDR3: CASSATIAGGGETQYF. DNA of the CDR3: TGTGCCAGCAGTGCAACGATAGCGGGAGGAGGGGAGACCCAGTACTTC. The chain joins TRBV2 to TRBJ2-5; TRBD2 matches 10 bases. J gave up 5 bases and V 4 bases, and 10 bases lay outside the gene matches. This CDR3 comprises 16 residues. Germline V gene lookup returns CDR1 SNHLY and CDR2 FYNNEI. Full variable domain (outside the CDR3, taken from reference TRBV2 and TRBJ2-5): EPEVTQTPSHQVTQMGQEVILRCVPISNHLYFYWYRQILGQKVEFLVSFYNNEISEKSEIFDDQFSVERPDGSNFTLKIRSTKLEDSAMYFCASSATIAGGGETQYFGPGTRLLVL.

The chain uses TRBV29-1 and TRBJ1-3, with D perhaps matching TRBD1 (6 bases). The ends were cut back, 7 bases at V and 0 bases at J, with 13 bases in the middle. The CDR3 is 14 residues long. CDR1 and CDR2 from the germline V gene are SQVTM and ANQGSEA. The CDR3 loop is CSAEGGTSGNTIYF. The CDR3, as DNA: TGCAGCGCCGAAGGGGGGACCTCTGGAAACACCATATATTTT.

V is TRBV5-4 and J is TRBJ1-5; TRBD1 matches at 9 bases. Germline CDR1 and CDR2: SGHNT and YYREEE (reference sequence). V gave up 5 bases and J gave up 2 bases; unmatched junction bases: 8. This CDR3 contains 16 residues. Here the CDR3 reads CASSFTGGEGNQPQHF. The CDR3 DNA sequence: TGTGCCAGCAGTTTTACAGGGGGCGAAGGCAATCAGCCCCAGCATTTT.

CDR3 sequence: CASTGTALGEKLFF. The CDR3 DNA is TGTGCCAGTACCGGGACTGCCCTCGGGGAAAAACTGTTTTTT. V usage is TRBV19 and J usage is TRBJ1-4; TRBD1 is a possible D gene (5 bases). This CDR3 is 14 amino acids long. V was cut by 7 bases and J by 8 bases, with 17 bases left in between. In germline, CDR1 is LNHDA, CDR2 SQIVND (reference sequence).

This chain's CDR3 is CASSLALEGEQQTMNTEAFF. DNA for the CDR3: TGCGCCAGCAGCTTGGCTTTAGAAGGGGAACAGCAGACCATGAACACTGAAGCTTTCTTT. The chain employs TRBV5-1 and TRBJ1-1; possible D gene TRBD1, 5 bases. The CDR3 totals 20 residues. Germline V gene data show CDR1 as SGHRS and CDR2 as YFSETQ. Trimming stripped 0 bases from V and 0 bases from J, with 24 bases between.

The rearrangement uses TRBV28 and TRBJ1-1; TRBD1 matches 7 bases. The germline gives CDR1 MDHEN, CDR2 SYDVKM. The CDR3 runs to 16 residues. Trimming removed 4 bases from V and 5 bases from J; junction bases left unmatched: 13. The CDR3 loop is CASSSLGGGEETEAFF. DNA for the CDR3: TGTGCCAGCAGTTCCCTGGGAGGGGGCGAGGAGACTGAAGCTTTCTTT.

The V gene is TRBV28, the J gene TRBJ2-3; 8 nucleotides match TRBD2. The V gene end was trimmed by 10 bases and the J gene end by 8 bases; junction bases not matched to a gene: 14. CDR3 length: 14 residues. CDR1 MDHEN and CDR2 SYDVKM come from the germline V gene. Written as DNA, the CDR3 is TGTGCCACCCGAGGGCCCAGTACTAGCGGTACGCAGTATTTT. Translation gives CATRGPSTSGTQYF.

The CDR3 protein is CASSDARGQETQYF. The CDR3 coding sequence is TGTGCCAGCAGTGACGCCAGGGGCCAAGAGACCCAGTACTTC. The chain couples TRBV25-1 to TRBJ2-5, with D maybe TRBD1 (6 bases). There are 14 residues in the CDR3. Germline loops: CDR1 MGHDK, CDR2 SYGVNS. V lost 3 bases, J lost 1 base, and 9 bases lay in between.

This chain links TRBV30 with TRBJ1-1; no clear D. CDR3 length equals 12 residues. The germline gives CDR1 GTSNPN, CDR2 SVGIG (reference sequence). Trimming shortened V by 1 base and J by 3 bases, and 6 bases separated the two germline ends. The CDR3 is CAWSADYTEAFF. CDR3 DNA sequence: TGTGCCTGGAGTGCAGACTACACTGAAGCTTTCTTT.

This chain uses TRBV30 with TRBJ2-4, with D hard to call. V was clipped by 6 bases and J by 6 bases, with 12 bases between them. CDR3 length: 12 residues. Germline values: CDR1 GTSNPN, CDR2 SVGIG (reference sequence). The CDR3 reads CACGGLGNIQYF. Here the CDR3 DNA reads TGTGCCTGCGGCGGCCTAGGAAACATTCAGTACTTC. The whole variable domain, filled in from reference TRBV30 and TRBJ2-4, reads SQTIHQWPATLVQPVGSPLSLECTVEGTSNPNLYWYRQAAGRGLQLLFYSVGIGQISSEVPQNLSASRPQDRQFILSSKKLLLSDSGFYLCACGGLGNIQYFGAGTRLSVL.

As regards this clone: This could be a read error, since a much larger clone is one nucleotide away. As the CDR3 is not closed by the conserved phenylalanine or tryptophan, this likely results from a read error. The CDR3 coding sequence is TGTGCCAGCAGGCCGGGGAGTGGCCCGAACACCGGGGAGCTGTTTTCT. Its protein product is CASRPGSGPNTGELFS. The chain employs TRBV6-6 and TRBJ2-2; perhaps TRBD2 as D (5 bases). The CDR3 has 16 residues. Trimming took 6 bases from V and 0 from J, leaving 14 bases between them. Per the germline V gene, CDR1 is MNHNY and CDR2 is SVGAGI (reference sequence).

The chain carries TRBV21-1 and TRBJ2-2. TRBV21-1 counts as a pseudogene. CDR3 length equals 11 residues. The CDR3 DNA sequence: TGTGCCAACAGGGGGTCCGGGGAGCTGTTTTTT. It translates to CANRGSGELFF.

The J gene is TRBJ2-5, the V gene TRBV7-6; 13 bases match TRBD2. This CDR3 contains 15 residues. Germline lookup yields CDR1 SGHVS and CDR2 FNYEAQ. The junction had 7 bases not matched to a gene; V was cut back by 5 bases and J by 7 bases. The CDR3 region is CASSLGLAGVGTQYF. The CDR3 nucleotides are TGTGCCAGCAGCCTAGGACTAGCGGGAGTTGGGACCCAGTACTTC.

The chain links TRBV13 to TRBJ2-3; the D is unclear. Germline CDR1 and CDR2: PRHDT and FYEKMQ (reference sequence). The CDR3 sequence is 14 residues long. Trimming stripped 5 bases from V and 3 bases from J, with 12 bases between. CDR3 amino acids: CASSRPSITDTQYF. CDR3 bases: TGTGCCAGCAGCCGACCCAGTATTACAGATACGCAGTATTTT. Based on the CDR3 plus reference TRBV13 and TRBJ2-3, the full variable domain is AAGVIQSPRHLIKEKRETATLKCYPIPRHDTVYWYQQGPGQDPQFLISFYEKMQSDKGSIPDRFSAQQFSDYHSELNMSSLELGDSALYFCASSRPSITDTQYFGPGTRLTVL.

This sequence joins TRBV25-1 and TRBJ2-7; possibly TRBD1 or TRBD2 for D (5 bases each). Per the germline V gene, CDR1 is MGHDK and CDR2 is SYGVNS. The CDR3 is 12 residues long. Written as DNA, the CDR3 is TGTGCATCGGGGACCCGCGTAGGCGAGCAGTACTTC. The encoded protein is CASGTRVGEQYF.